These 17 T cell receptor beta chains were all obtained from the same sample, sequenced in a study of blood T cell repertoires in COVID-19. Sequencing used immunoSEQ multiplex PCR; TCRdb keeps in-frame clones, though not all of them. The table has about 410,000 clones, roughly 88% seen once; the top ten hold over 1.1%. The sequenced sample was peripheral blood. These receptors were obtained from a woman in her thirties with active or convalescent COVID-19.

This clone was observed a handful of times. V is TRBV10-3 and J is TRBJ2-7; 7 bases align to TRBD1. Germline CDR1 reads ENHRY; CDR2 reads SYGVKD. V was clipped by 6 bases and J by 6 bases; unmatched bases: 8. The CDR3 loop spans 13 amino acids. CDR3: CAIRGRQGTEQYF. In DNA, the CDR3 is TGTGCCATCAGGGGAAGACAGGGCACCGAGCAGTACTTC.

The genes are TRBV6-5 and TRBJ1-1; 10 bases line up with TRBD1. Germline V CDR1 and CDR2: MNHEY, SVGAGI. Trimming cost V 7 bases and J 0 bases; bases outside gene matches: 5. CDR3 length equals 15 residues. The CDR3: CASKPGQGMNTEAFF. The CDR3 DNA reads as TGTGCCAGCAAACCGGGACAGGGGATGAACACTGAAGCTTTCTTT.

The J gene is TRBJ1-5, the V gene TRBV5-6, with D possibly being TRBD1 (5 bases). Trimming took 0 bases from V and 6 from J, leaving 13 bases between them. CDR3 length: 15 amino acids. The V gene's germline CDR1 is SGHDT and CDR2 YYEEEE. As DNA, the CDR3 is TGTGCCAGCAGCTTGGGACGGGGGGTTAGTCAGCCCCAGCATTTT. This translates into CASSLGRGVSQPQHF.

The chain joins TRBV6-5 to TRBJ1-6; D gene ambiguous. Germline-derived CDR1 and CDR2 are MNHEY and SVGAGI. The CDR3 covers 15 residues. V was pared by 6 bases and J by 3 bases, with 12 bases between. CDR3 DNA sequence: TGTGCCAGCAGGACTTTAGAATTCTATAATTCACCCCTCCACTTT. Protein: CASRTLEFYNSPLHF.

A single count supports this clone. V and J are TRBV19 and TRBJ2-5; 10 positions match TRBD2. The germline V gene encodes CDR1 LNHDA and CDR2 SQIVND (reference sequence). With 0 bases clipped from V and 5 bases from J, the junction kept 9 bases outside the gene matches. This CDR3 spans 17 amino acids. In DNA form, the CDR3 reads TGTGCCAGTAGTATAGACCCGCTAGCGGGAGATGGGGAGACCCAGTACTTC. The encoded protein is CASSIDPLAGDGETQYF.

The chain uses TRBV6-5 and TRBJ2-5; 8 bases line up with TRBD1. The germline gives CDR1 MNHEY, CDR2 SVGAGI. V was clipped by 8 bases and J by 5 bases; unmatched bases: 4. The CDR3 loop spans 12 amino acids. CDR3 protein: CASGNRGETQYF. In nucleotides, the CDR3 is TGTGCCAGCGGGAACAGGGGGGAGACCCAGTACTTC.

The chain recombines TRBV18 with TRBJ1-5, with D hard to call. The germline V gene encodes CDR1 KGHSH and CDR2 LQKENI. Trimming took 6 bases from V and 0 from J, leaving 9 bases between them. There are 14 residues in the CDR3. CDR3 nucleotides: TGTGCCAGCTCGAGGGAACATAGCAATCAGCCCCAGCATTTT. Protein: CASSREHSNQPQHF.

The V call is TRBV5-1, the J call TRBJ1-2; a possible D gene is TRBD1 (5 bases). The germline V and J ends were trimmed by 4 bases and 0 bases, with 10 bases remaining between them. The CDR3 runs to 14 residues. CDR1 and CDR2 (germline): SGHRS, YFSETQ. CDR3 in amino acids: CASSVTGPNYGYTF. In DNA form, the CDR3 reads TGCGCCAGCAGCGTAACAGGACCTAACTATGGCTACACCTTC.

The rearrangement links TRBV6-6 to TRBJ1-6, with D uncertain. The CDR3 contains 12 residues. Looked up from germline, CDR1 is MNHNY and CDR2 is SVGAGI (reference sequence). The V end lost 5 bases, the J end lost 8 bases, and 7 bases lay between the germline ends. This CDR3 reads CASSDTYSPLHF. The DNA for the CDR3 is TGTGCCAGCAGTGACACCTATTCACCCCTCCACTTT.

The chain has TRBV25-1 and TRBJ2-7; TRBD2 matches 11 bases. CDR1 and CDR2 from the germline V gene are MGHDK and SYGVNS. CDR3 length: 13 residues. V lost 7 bases and J lost 3; bases outside the gene matches: 2. CDR3 bases: TGTGCCAGCACTGGGACTAGCGGCTACGAGCAGTACTTC. Its translation is CASTGTSGYEQYF.

Concerning this clone itself: Sequence at one end of the junction differs from germline and may be a read error. J is TRBJ2-3 and V is TRBV5-1; a possible D gene is TRBD1 (6 bases). This CDR3 is built from 15 residues. Germline values: CDR1 SGHRS, CDR2 YFSETQ. The chain's CDR3 is CASRLGGGSTDTQYF. The CDR3 DNA is TGCGCCAGCAGGTTGGGTGGGGGCTCCACAGATACGCAGTATTTT.

J is TRBJ1-6 and V is TRBV19, with D unresolved. CDR3 length: 17 amino acids. V was shortened by 5 bases and J by 6 bases, with 20 bases between the two germline ends. Germline V gene data show CDR1 as LNHDA and CDR2 as SQIVND (reference sequence). The CDR3 coding sequence is TGTGCCAGTAGTTCCTCAGGAACCTCAACCCCTAATTCACCCCTCCACTTT. It is translated as CASSSSGTSTPNSPLHF.

Points on this clone: The same CDR3 can be traced to other DNA sequences in this sample. The chain joins TRBV5-4 to TRBJ1-2, with 10 bases that match TRBD1. V shed 3 bases and J 4 bases; nucleotides not matched to a gene: 3. CDR1 SGHNT and CDR2 YYREEE come from the germline V gene (reference sequence). The CDR3 length is 14 residues. Here the CDR3 DNA reads TGTGCCAGCAGCTCCGGACAGGGGGGCTATGGCTACACCTTC. Amino acids: CASSSGQGGYGYTF.

V gene TRBV7-8 combines with J gene TRBJ1-2; 8 positions agree with TRBD1. This CDR3 has 16 residues. The germline V gene encodes CDR1 SGHVS and CDR2 FQNEAQ. After removal of 1 base from V and 3 bases from J, the junction contained 7 bases not matched to a gene. The CDR3 DNA reads as TGTGCCAGCAGCTTAGAGCAGGGGGCCTGGGACTATGGCTACACCTTC. It yields the protein CASSLEQGAWDYGYTF.

The DNA of the CDR3 is TGTGCCAGCAGCTCCAGGGGGAACACTGAAGCTTTCTTT. This encodes CASSSRGNTEAFF. The V gene is TRBV5-4, the J gene TRBJ1-1; D possibly corresponds to TRBD1 (6 bases). Trimming shortened V by 3 bases and J by 1 base, and 7 bases separated the two germline ends. The CDR3 is made up of 13 amino acids. Germline lookup yields CDR1 SGHNT and CDR2 YYREEE (reference sequence).

The chain uses TRBV29-1 and TRBJ2-1; TRBD1 might be the D (6 bases). The CDR3 length is 12 residues. Germline lookup yields CDR1 SQVTM and CDR2 ANQGSEA. The V end was cut by 8 bases, the J end by 5 bases, with 13 bases between. CDR3 loop: CSLGTYHNEQFF. In DNA, the CDR3 is TGCAGCCTAGGGACATACCACAATGAGCAGTTCTTC.

The chain is built from TRBV5-1 and TRBJ1-2; the match to TRBD1 covers 10 bases. The CDR3 length is 16 residues. Per germline, CDR1 SGHRS and CDR2 YFSETQ. V shed 4 bases, J shed 3 bases, and the junction held 9 bases outside the gene matches. The CDR3: CASSVGTGVSDYGYTF. The CDR3 DNA reads as TGCGCCAGCAGCGTAGGGACAGGGGTATCGGACTATGGCTACACCTTC.